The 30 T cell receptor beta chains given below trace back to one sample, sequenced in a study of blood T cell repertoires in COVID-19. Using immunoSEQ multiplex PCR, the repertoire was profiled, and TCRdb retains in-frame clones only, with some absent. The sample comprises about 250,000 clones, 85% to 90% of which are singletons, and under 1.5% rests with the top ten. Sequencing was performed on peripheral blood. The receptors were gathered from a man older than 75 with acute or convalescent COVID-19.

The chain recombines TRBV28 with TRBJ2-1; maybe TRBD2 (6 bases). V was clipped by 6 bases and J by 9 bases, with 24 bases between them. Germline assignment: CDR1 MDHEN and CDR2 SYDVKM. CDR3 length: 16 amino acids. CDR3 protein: CASSDVGRGVRIEQFF. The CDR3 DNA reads TGTGCCAGCAGCGACGTAGGGCGGGGAGTACGGATTGAGCAGTTCTTC.

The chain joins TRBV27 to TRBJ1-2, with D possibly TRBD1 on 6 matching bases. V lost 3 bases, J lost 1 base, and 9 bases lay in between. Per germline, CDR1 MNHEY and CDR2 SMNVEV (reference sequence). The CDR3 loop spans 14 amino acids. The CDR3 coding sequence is TGTGCCAGCAGTTTCGGACAGCTTAACTATGGCTACACCTTC. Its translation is CASSFGQLNYGYTF.

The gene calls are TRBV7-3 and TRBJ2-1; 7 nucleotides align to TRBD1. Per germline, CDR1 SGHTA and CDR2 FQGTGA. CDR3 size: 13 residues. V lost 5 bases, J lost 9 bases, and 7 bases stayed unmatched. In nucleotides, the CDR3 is TGTGCCAGCAGCGCTAGGGGGCTAAGTGAGCAGTTCTTC. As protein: CASSARGLSEQFF.

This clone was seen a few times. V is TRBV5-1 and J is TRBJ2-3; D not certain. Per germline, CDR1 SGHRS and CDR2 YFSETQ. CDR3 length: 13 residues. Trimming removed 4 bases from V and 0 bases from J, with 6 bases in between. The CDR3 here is CASSPTSTDTQYF. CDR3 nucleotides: TGCGCCAGCAGCCCTACTAGCACAGATACGCAGTATTTT.

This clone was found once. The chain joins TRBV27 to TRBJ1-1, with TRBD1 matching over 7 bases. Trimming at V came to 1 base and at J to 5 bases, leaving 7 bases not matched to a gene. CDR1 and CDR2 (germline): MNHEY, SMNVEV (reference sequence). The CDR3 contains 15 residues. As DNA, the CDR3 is TGTGCCAGCAGTTTATGGAGCAGGGGGAAAACTGAAGCTTTCTTT. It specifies CASSLWSRGKTEAFF.

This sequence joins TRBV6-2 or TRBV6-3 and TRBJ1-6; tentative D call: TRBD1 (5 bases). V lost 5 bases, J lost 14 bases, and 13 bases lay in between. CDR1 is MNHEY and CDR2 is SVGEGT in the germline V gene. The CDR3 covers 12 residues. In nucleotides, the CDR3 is TGTGCCAGCAGTCGTGACAGTCTATCCCTCCACTTT. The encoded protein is CASSRDSLSLHF.

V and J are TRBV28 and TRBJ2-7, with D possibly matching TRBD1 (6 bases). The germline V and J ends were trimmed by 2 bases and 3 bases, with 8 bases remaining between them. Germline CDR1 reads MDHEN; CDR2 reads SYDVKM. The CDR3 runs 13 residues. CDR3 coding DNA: TGTGCCAGCAGTTTACAGGGGAACTACGAGCAGTACTTC. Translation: CASSLQGNYEQYF.

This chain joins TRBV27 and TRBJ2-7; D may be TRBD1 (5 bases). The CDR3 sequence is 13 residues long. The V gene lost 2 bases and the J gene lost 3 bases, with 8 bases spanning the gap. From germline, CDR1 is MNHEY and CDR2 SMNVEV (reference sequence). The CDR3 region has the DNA TGTGCCAGCAGTTTAAGGGGTCTCTACGAGCAGTACTTC. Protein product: CASSLRGLYEQYF.

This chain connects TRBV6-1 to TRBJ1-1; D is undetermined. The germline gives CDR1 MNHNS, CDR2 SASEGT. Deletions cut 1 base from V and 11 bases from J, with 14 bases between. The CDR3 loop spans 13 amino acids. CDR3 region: CASSEGTLVMAFF. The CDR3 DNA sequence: TGTGCCAGCAGTGAAGGGACTCTGGTAATGGCTTTCTTT.

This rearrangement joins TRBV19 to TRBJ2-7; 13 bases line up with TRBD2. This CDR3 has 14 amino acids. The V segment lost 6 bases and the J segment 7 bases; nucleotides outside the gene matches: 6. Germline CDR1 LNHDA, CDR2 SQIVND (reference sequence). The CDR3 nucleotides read TGTGCCAGTAGGACCCCGGGACTAGCGGGGGAGCAGTACTTC. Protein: CASRTPGLAGEQYF.

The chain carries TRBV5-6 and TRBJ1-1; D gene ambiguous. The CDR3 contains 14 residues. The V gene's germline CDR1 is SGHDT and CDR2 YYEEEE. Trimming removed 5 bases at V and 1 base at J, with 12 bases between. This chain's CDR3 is CASSRGLGNTEAFF. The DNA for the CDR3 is TGTGCCAGCAGTCGGGGATTGGGGAACACTGAAGCTTTCTTT.

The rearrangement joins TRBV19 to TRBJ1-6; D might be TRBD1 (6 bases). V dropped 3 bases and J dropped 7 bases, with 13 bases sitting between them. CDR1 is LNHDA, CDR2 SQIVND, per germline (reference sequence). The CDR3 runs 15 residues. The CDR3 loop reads CASSMASGGNSPLHF. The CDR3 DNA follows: TGTGCCAGTAGTATGGCTTCGGGGGGCAATTCACCCCTCCACTTT.

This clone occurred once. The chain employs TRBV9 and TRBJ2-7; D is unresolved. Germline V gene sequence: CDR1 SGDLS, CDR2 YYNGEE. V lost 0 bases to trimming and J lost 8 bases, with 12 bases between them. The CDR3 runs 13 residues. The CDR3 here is CASSVALQDQQYF. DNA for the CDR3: TGTGCCAGCAGCGTAGCACTCCAAGATCAGCAGTACTTC. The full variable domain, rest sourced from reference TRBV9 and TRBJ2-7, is DSGVTQTPKHLITATGQRVTLRCSPRSGDLSVYWYQQSLDQGLQFLIQYYNGEERAKGNILERFSAQQFPDLHSELNLSSLELGDSALYFCASSVALQDQQYFGPGTRLTVT.

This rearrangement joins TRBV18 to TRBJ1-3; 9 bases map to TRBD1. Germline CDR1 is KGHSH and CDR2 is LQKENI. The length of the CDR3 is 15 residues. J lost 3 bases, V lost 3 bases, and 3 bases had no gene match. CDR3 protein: CASSPLTGGGNTIYF. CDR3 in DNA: TGTGCCAGCTCACCCTTGACAGGGGGTGGAAACACCATATATTTT.

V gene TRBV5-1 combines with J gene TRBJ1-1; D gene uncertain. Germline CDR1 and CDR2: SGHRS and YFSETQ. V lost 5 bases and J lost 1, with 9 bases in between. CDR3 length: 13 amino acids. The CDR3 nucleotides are TGCGCCAGCAGGATGGCAGAGAACACTGAAGCTTTCTTT. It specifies CASRMAENTEAFF.

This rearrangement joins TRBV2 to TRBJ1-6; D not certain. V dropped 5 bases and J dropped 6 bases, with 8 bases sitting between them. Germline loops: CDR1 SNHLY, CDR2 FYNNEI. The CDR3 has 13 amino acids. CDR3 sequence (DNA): TGTGCCAGCAGTCTCCGGAGTAATTCACCCCTCCACTTT. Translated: CASSLRSNSPLHF.

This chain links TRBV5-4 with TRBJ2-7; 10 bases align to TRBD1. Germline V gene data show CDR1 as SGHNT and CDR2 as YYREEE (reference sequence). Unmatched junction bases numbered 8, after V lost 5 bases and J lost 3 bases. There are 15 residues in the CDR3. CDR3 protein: CASSLRQGANYEQYF. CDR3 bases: TGTGCCAGCAGTTTGCGACAGGGGGCGAACTACGAGCAGTACTTC. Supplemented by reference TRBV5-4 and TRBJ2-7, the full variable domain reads ETGVTQSPTHLIKTRGQQVTLRCSSQSGHNTVSWYQQALGQGPQFIFQYYREEENGRGNFPPRFSGLQFPNYSSELNVNALELDDSALYLCASSLRQGANYEQYFGPGTRLTVT.

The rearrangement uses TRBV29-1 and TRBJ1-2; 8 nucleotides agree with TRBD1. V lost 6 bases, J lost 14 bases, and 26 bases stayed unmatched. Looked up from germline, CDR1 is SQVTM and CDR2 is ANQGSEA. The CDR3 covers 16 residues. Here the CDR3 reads CSVRSADRGVPSERTF. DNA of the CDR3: TGCAGCGTCCGTTCAGCCGACAGGGGAGTACCAAGTGAGAGGACCTTC.

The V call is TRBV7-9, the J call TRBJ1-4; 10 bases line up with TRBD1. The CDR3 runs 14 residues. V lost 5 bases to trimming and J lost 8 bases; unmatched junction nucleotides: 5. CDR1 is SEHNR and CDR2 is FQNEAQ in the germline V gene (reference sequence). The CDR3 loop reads CASSRQGAGEKLFF. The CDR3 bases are TGTGCCAGCAGCCGACAGGGGGCCGGAGAAAAACTGTTTTTT.

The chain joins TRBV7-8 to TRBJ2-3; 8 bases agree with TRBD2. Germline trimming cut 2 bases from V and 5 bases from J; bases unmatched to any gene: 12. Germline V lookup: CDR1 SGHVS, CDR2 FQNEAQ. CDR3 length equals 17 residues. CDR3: CASSLNRAGGAEDTQYF. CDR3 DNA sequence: TGTGCCAGCAGCTTAAATCGGGCCGGGGGGGCCGAAGATACGCAGTATTTT.

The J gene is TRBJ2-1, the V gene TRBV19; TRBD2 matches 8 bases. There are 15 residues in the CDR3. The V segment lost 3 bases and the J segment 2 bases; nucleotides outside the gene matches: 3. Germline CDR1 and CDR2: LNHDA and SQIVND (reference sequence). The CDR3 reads CASSITGGAYNEQFF. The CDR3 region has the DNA TGTGCCAGTAGTATTACGGGAGGGGCCTACAATGAGCAGTTCTTC.

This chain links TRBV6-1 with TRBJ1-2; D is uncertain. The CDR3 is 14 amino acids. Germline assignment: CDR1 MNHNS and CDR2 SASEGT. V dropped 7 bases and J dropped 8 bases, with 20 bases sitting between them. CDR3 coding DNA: TGTGCCAGCACCGTTCCGAGGTCTGTGCAGGGCTACACCTTC. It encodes CASTVPRSVQGYTF.

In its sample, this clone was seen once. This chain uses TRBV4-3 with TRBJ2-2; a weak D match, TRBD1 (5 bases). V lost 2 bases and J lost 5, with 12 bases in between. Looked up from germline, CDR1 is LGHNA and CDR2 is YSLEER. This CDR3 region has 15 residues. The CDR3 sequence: CASSQIAGRTGELFF. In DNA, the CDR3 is TGCGCCAGCAGCCAAATCGCAGGGCGAACCGGGGAGCTGTTTTTT.

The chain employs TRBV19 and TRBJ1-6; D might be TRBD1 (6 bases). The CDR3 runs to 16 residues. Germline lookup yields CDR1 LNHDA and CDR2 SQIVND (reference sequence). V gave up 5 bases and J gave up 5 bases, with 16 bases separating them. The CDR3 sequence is CASSARRRDNNSPLHF. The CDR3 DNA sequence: TGTGCCAGTAGTGCTCGACGCCGGGACAATAATTCACCCCTCCACTTT. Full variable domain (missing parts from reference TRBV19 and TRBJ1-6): DGGITQSPKYLFRKEGQNVTLSCEQNLNHDAMYWYRQDPGQGLRLIYYSQIVNDFQKGDIAEGYSVSREKKESFPLTVTSAQKNPTAFYLCASSARRRDNNSPLHFGNGTRLTVT.

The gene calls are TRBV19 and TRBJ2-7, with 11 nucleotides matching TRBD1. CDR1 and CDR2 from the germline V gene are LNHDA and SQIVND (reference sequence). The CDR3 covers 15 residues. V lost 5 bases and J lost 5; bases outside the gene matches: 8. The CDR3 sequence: CASSLQGQGVNEQYF. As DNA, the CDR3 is TGTGCCAGTAGTCTACAGGGACAGGGGGTAAACGAGCAGTACTTC.

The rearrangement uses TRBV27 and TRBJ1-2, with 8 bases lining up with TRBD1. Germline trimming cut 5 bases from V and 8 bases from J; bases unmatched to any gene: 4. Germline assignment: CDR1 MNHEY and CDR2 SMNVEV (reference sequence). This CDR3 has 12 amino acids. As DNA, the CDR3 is TGTGCCAGCAGTAGCAGGGGGCTCGGCTACACCTTC. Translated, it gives CASSSRGLGYTF.

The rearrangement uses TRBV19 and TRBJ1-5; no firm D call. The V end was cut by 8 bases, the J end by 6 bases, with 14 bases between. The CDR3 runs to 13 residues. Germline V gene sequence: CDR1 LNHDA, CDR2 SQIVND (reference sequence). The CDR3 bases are TGTGCCAGTGGGGAAATGGGGAGTCAGCCCCAGCATTTT. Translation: CASGEMGSQPQHF.

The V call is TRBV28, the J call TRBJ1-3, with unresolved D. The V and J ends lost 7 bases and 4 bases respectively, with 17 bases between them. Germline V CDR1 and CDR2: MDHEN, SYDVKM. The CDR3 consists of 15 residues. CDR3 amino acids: CASTLRVPGGNTIYF. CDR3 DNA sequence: TGTGCCAGCACCTTGAGGGTCCCCGGGGGAAACACCATATATTTT.

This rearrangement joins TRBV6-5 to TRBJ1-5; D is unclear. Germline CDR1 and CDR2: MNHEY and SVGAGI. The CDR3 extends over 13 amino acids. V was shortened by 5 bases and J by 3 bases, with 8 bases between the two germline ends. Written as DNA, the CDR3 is TGTGCCAGCAGTAGCCGACTCAATCAGCCCCAGCATTTT. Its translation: CASSSRLNQPQHF.

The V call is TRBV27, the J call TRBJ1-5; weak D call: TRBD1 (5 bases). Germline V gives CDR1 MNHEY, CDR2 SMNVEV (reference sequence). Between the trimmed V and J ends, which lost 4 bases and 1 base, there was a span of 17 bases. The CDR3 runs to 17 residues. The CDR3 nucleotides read TGTGCCAGCAGTTCCGGACACACCACAGCAAGCAATCAGCCCCAGCATTTT. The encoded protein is CASSSGHTTASNQPQHF.